The present entry profiles one T cell receptor (beta chain) with its context. This specimen comes from a study of OX40 agonist ivuxolimab in advanced cancers. The wider study: Ivuxolimab was delivered to patients intravenously every 2 weeks at doses spanning 0.01 to 10 mg/kg.

Germline V gives CDR1 SGDLS, CDR2 YYNGEE. This CDR3 region has 15 residues. V was cut by 0 bases and J by 2 bases, with 9 bases left in between. Sequencing used immunoSEQ multiplex PCR; TCRdb keeps in-frame clones, though not all of them. The table lists nearly 65,000 clones, roughly nine tenths of them singletons. The sample here was CD4+ or CD8+ T cells sorted from blood, taken in a trial of the OX40 agonist ivuxolimab. This sequence was found in an adult with an advanced solid tumor such as melanoma, head and neck, liver or kidney cancer. The chain carries TRBV9 and TRBJ1-5; TRBD1 is a possible D gene (5 bases). The CDR3 coding sequence is TGTGCCAGCAGCGTAGGAGGGACCCGCAATCAGCCCCAGCATTTT. It encodes CASSVGGTRNQPQHF.